This T cell receptor (beta chain) originates from a study of neoadjuvant nivolumab and ipilimumab in lung cancer. Trimming stripped 2 bases from V and 3 bases from J, with 11 bases between. Germline V lookup: CDR1 KGHSH, CDR2 LQKENI. The CDR3 runs to 14 residues. Produced via immunoSEQ multiplex PCR; TCRdb's table is partial and in-frame only. This table holds 30,000 to 35,000 clones, approximately 90% found once. This clone came up once. Sequences were derived from peripheral blood, sampled after neoadjuvant nivolumab, alone or with ipilimumab, at or shortly before surgery. V gene TRBV18 combines with J gene TRBJ2-7; either TRBD1 or TRBD2 may fit D (5 bases each). The TCR comes from an adult with non-small cell lung cancer. The CDR3 coding sequence is TGTGCCAGCTCACCAAACCGGGACGGCTACGAGCAGTACTTC. Translation gives CASSPNRDGYEQYF.